This T cell receptor beta chain was documented in a study of OX40 agonist ivuxolimab in advanced cancers. Concerning the study at large: The costimulatory receptor OX40 (CD134) was targeted by ivuxolimab, a fully human IgG2 agonistic monoclonal antibody. Intravenous ivuxolimab was administered to patients every 2 weeks at six dose levels: 0.01, 0.1, 0.3, 1.5, 3 and 10 mg/kg. Of the roughly 54 patients in dose escalation, about 20 had hepatocellular carcinoma, around 15 had melanoma, 9 had renal cell carcinoma and 9 had head and neck cancer. In the dose-escalation cohort, roughly 80% of patients were male, and the mean age was about 55 years, with a range of roughly 20 to 85. Patients were allowed to have had prior anti-PD-1, anti-PD-L1 or anti-CTLA-4 therapy, and around 41% of the dose-escalation patients had previously received checkpoint inhibitors. Partial responses occurred in three dose-escalation patients, of whom one had hepatocellular carcinoma and two had cutaneous melanoma. Peripheral TCRbeta sequencing was intended to test whether TCR sequence diversity was altered and clonal T-cell expansion was caused by ivuxolimab. The paper covers the monotherapy dose-escalation part of the phase I ivuxolimab trial, which included N = 52 patients. Paper-wide results and their limitations: After ivuxolimab, more expanded clones were found on average in CD8+ T cells than in CD4+ T cells. The antigen specificity of the clonally expanded peripheral T cells was not determined. In the 0.1-3.0 mg/kg groups, partial responders were among the patients with the lowest normalized peripheral clonal expansion, particularly in CD8+ T cells. At doses of 0.1 to 3.0 mg/kg, clonal expansion of both CD4+ and CD8+ T cells in blood was seen between baseline and week 6. Low levels of normalized T-cell clonal expansion were also shown by some nonresponding patients.

Taken from cysteine to phenylalanine, the CDR3 has 15 residues. Only the CDR3 portion is preserved as DNA: 45 bases, with reading frame beginning at the first base. For this chain, trimming is 3 bases at the V end and 5 bases at the J end, and the number of junction bases without a gene match is 7. From the germline V gene, CDR1 is MNHNS and CDR2 is SASEGT. Genomic DNA was isolated from the sorted cells so that the TCRbeta CDR3 region could be sequenced. The immunoSEQ Assay was used to sequence the TCRbeta CDR3 regions. This is the immuneACCESS table as TCRdb keeps it, with only in-frame sequences that have V and J called. A part of the clones is gone; compared with another copy, unresolved V genes explain less than half, and the rest is unexplained. The sample records more than 80,000 clones, roughly 94% of which are singletons. Of the sample, about 2.4% falls within the top ten clones. This clone occurred once. This receptor's antigen is unknown. Nothing much larger sits one base from this clone, and base qualities are not available.

Patients with a history of autoimmune disease or receiving systemic immunosuppression were excluded from the trial. Peripheral blood for TCR sequencing was collected from all dose cohorts at baseline, on cycle 4 day 1, and on cycle 7 day 1. The samples were taken from a phase I, first-in-human, multicenter, open-label dose-escalation trial of ivuxolimab. Adults with locally advanced or metastatic head and neck squamous cell, hepatocellular, melanoma or renal cell carcinoma were enrolled in the trial. Before TCR sequencing, CD4+ and CD8+ T cells were separately sorted from peripheral blood. Recombination joined TRBV6-1 with TRBJ2-3; 8 nucleotides in the junction match TRBD2. This sample comprised CD4+ or CD8+ T cells sorted from blood, obtained in a trial of the OX40 agonist ivuxolimab. This clonotype was sampled from an adult with an advanced solid tumor such as melanoma, head and neck, liver or kidney cancer. In nucleotides, the sequence is TGTGCCAGCAGTGATGAGCGGGAGTCGGTAGATACGCAGTATTTT. It translates as CASSDERESVDTQYF.